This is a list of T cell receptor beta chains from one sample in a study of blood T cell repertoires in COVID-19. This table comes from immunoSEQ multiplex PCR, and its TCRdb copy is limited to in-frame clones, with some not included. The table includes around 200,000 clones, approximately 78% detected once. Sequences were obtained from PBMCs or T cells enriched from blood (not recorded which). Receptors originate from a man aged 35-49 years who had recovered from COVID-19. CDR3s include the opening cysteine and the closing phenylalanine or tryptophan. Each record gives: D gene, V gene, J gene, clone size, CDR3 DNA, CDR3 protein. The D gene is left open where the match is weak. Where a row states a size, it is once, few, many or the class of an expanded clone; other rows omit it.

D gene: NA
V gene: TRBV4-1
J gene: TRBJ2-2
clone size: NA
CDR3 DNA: TGCGCCAGCAGCCAAGAAGCAGGGTTCCCCGGGGAGCTGTTTTTT
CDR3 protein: CASSQEAGFPGELFF

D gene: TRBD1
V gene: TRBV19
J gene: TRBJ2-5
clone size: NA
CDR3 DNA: TGTGCCACCTCCCGACAGGGCGCGATGGAGACCCAGTACTTC
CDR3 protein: CATSRQGAMETQYF

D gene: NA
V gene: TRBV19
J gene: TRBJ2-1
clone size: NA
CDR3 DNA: TGTGCCAGTAGTACCGGACAGTTGAGGTTTAGTGAGCAGTTCTTC
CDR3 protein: CASSTGQLRFSEQFF

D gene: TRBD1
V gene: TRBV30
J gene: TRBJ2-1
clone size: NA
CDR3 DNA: TGTGCCTGGACCCTTGATGGGACAGGGACTTTCAAGTTCTTC
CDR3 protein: CAWTLDGTGTFKFF

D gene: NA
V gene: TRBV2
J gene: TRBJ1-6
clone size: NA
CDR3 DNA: TGTGCCAGCAGTGTAGGACAATCGGGTTCACCCCTCCACTTT
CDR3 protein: CASSVGQSGSPLHF

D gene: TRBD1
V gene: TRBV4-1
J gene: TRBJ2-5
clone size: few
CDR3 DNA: TGCGCCAGCAGCCAATTCTCGACAGGGGGCGGGGGAGGTTGGGAGACCCAGTACTTC
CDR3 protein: CASSQFSTGGGGGWETQYF

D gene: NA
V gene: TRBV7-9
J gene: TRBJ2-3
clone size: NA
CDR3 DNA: TGTGCCAGCAGCAGGGCAAAGGGAGTTCTCGGAAGCACAGATACGCAGTATTTT
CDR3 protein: CASSRAKGVLGSTDTQYF

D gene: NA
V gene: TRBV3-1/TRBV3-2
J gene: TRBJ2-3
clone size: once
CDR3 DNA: TGTGCCAGCAGCCAAAGAGGAGCAGATACGCAGTATTTT
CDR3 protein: CASSQRGADTQYF

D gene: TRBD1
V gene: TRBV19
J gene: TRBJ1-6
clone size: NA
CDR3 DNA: TGTGCCAGTAACGCCAGGGGGTTTGATTCACCCCTCCACTTT
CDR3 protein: CASNARGFDSPLHF

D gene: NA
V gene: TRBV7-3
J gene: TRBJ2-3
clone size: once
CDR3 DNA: TGTGCCAGCAGCTTGGGGTCGGGAGAAAGAGCAGATACGCAGTATTTT
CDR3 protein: CASSLGSGERADTQYF

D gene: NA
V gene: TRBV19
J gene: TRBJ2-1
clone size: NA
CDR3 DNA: TGTGCCAGTATTGACACGGGAACCAACAATGAGCAGTTCTTC
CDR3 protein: CASIDTGTNNEQFF

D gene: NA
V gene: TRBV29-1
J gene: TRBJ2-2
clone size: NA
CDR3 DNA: TGCAGCGTCGGCAGGGACACCGGGGAGCTGTTTTTT
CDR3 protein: CSVGRDTGELFF

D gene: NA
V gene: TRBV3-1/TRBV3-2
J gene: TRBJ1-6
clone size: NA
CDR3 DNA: TGTGCCAGCAGCCAAGCAACGGGTAATTCACCCCTCCACTTT
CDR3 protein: CASSQATGNSPLHF

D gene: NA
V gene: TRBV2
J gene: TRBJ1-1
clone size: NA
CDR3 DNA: TGTGCCAGCAGTGGACGTTCAGGGGCCTACCACTGGGACACTGAAGCTTTCTTT
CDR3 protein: CASSGRSGAYHWDTEAFF

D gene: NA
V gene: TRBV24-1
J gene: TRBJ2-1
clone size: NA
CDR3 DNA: TGTGCCACCAGTGAGTTTTTGGGACAAGGGTCCTACAATGAGCAGTTCTTC
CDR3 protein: CATSEFLGQGSYNEQFF

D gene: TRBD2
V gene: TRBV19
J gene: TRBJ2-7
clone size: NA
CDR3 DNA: TGTGCCAGTAGCCCGGGGACTAGCGGGAGCTACGAGCAGTACTTC
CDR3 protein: CASSPGTSGSYEQYF

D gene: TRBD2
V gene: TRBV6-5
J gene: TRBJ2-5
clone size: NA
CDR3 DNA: TGTGCCAGCAGGAGAACTAGCGGGGGGGCGGAGACCCAGTACTTC
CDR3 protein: CASRRTSGGAETQYF

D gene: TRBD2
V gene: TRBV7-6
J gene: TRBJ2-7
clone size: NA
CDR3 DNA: TGTGCCAGCAGCTTAGAATCTAGCGGGGCCGGAACCTACGAGCAGTACTTC
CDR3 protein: CASSLESSGAGTYEQYF

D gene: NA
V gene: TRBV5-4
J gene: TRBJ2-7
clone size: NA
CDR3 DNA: TGTGCCAGCAGCCGGGGACAAGACTACGAGCAGTACTTC
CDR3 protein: CASSRGQDYEQYF

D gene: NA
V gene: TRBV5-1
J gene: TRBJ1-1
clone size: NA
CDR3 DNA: TGCGCCAGCAGCTACGCCTCTGGGGGGGCCATCAAGAACACTGAAGCTTTCTTT
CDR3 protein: CASSYASGGAIKNTEAFF

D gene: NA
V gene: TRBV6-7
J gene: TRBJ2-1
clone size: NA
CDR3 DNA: TGTGCCAGTAGGGCGGGGGCTTACAATGAGCAGTTCTTC
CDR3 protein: CASRAGAYNEQFF

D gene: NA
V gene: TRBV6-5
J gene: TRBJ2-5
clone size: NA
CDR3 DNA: TGTGCCACCAGGGAGCTGGGAGAGACCCAGTACTTC
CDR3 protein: CATRELGETQYF

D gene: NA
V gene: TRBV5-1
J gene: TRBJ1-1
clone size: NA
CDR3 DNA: TGCGCCAGCAGTCCGGTTATGAACACTGAAGCTTTCTTT
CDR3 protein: CASSPVMNTEAFF

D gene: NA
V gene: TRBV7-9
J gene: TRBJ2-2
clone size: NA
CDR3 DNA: TGTGCCAGCAGAGGGGGGGCTAACACCGGGGAGCTGTTTTTT
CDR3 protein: CASRGGANTGELFF

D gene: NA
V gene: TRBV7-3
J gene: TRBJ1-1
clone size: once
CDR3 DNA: TGTGCCAGCAGCCGGAGCCGGAACACTGAAGCTTTCTTT
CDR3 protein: CASSRSRNTEAFF

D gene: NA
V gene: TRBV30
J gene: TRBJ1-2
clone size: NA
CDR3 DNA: TGTGCCTGGAGTTCCCCAACGAGCTATGGCTACACCTTC
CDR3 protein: CAWSSPTSYGYTF

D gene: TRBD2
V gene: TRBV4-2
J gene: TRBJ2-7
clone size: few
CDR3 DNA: TGTGCCAGCAGCCAAGAAAAAGGACTAGAGGGCATCTACGAGCAGTACTTC
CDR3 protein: CASSQEKGLEGIYEQYF

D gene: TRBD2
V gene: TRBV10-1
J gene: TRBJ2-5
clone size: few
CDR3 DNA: TGCGCCAGCAGTGAAGCTAGCGGGGGCCTTTTCCAAGAGACCCAGTACTTC
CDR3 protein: CASSEASGGLFQETQYF

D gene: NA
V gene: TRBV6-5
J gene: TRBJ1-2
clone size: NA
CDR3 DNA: TGTGCCAGCAGTTCAAAGGGGGTCTATGGCTACACCTTC
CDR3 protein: CASSSKGVYGYTF

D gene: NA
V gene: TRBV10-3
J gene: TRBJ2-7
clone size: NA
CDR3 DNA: TGTGCCATCAGTGGGACAGAGAGTACCTACGAGCAGTACTTC
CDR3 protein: CAISGTESTYEQYF

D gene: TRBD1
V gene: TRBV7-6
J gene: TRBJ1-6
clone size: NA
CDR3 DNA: TGTGCCAGCAGTTCGGGGACAGGGGGCCATAATTCACCCCTCCACTTT
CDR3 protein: CASSSGTGGHNSPLHF

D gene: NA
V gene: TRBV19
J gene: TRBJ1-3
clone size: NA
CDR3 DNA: TGTGCCAGTAGTGTGGAGGGCAGGACTCGCTCTGGAAACACCATATATTTT
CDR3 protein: CASSVEGRTRSGNTIYF

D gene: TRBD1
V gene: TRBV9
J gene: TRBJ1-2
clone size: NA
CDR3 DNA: TGTGCCAGCAGCTCTCGGACAGGCACTAACTATGGCTACACCTTC
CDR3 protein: CASSSRTGTNYGYTF

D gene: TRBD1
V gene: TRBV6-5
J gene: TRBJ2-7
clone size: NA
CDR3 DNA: TGTGCCAGCAGTCACGAGAAGACAGGGGAGCAGTACTTC
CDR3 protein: CASSHEKTGEQYF

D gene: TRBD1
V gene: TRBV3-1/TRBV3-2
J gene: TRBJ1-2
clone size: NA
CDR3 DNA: TGTGCCAGCAGCCCTTCCGGGACAGGGAGAGGCTACACCTTC
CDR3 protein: CASSPSGTGRGYTF

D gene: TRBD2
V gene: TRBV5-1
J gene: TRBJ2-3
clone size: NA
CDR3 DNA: TGCGCCAGCAGCCCCGGGACTACTCACACAGATACGCAGTATTTT
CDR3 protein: CASSPGTTHTDTQYF

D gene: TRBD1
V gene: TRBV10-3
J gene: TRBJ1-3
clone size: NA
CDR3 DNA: TGTGCCTCCAGACAGGGGGTGTTTGGAAACACCATATATTTT
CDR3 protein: CASRQGVFGNTIYF

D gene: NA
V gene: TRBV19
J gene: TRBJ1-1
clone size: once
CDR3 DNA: TGTGCCAGTAAGTCATTCAGGAACACTGAAGCTTTCTTT
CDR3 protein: CASKSFRNTEAFF

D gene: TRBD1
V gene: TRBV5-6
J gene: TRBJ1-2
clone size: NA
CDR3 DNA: TGTGCCAGCAACTTGGTAGGGACAGCGTGGTCTGGCTACACCTTC
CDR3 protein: CASNLVGTAWSGYTF

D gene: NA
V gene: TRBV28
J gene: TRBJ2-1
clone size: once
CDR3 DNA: TGTGCCAGCAGCCCAGACCCCGGGACTTCGGAGATGCAGTTCTTC
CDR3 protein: CASSPDPGTSEMQFF

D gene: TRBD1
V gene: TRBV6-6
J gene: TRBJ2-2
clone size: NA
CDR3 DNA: TGTGCCAGCAGTTACTCGAGGACAGGCGGCGGGGAGCTGTTTTTT
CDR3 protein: CASSYSRTGGGELFF

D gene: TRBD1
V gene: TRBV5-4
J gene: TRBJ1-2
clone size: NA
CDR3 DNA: TGTGCCAGCAGCAGACAGGGGGTGGGTGGCTACACCTTC
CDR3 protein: CASSRQGVGGYTF

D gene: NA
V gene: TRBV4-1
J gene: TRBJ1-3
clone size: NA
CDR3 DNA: TGCGCCAGCAGTCAGGACGGACAGCGGAGGGGAAACACCATATATTTT
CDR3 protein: CASSQDGQRRGNTIYF

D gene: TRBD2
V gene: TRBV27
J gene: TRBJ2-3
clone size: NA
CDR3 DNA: TGTGCCAGCAGCGAGCGGGGGGGCCTGGCAGATACGCAGTATTTT
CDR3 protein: CASSERGGLADTQYF

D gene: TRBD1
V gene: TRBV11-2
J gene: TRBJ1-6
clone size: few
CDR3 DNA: TGTGCCAGCACCCAGGGACAGGGGATACCACCCCTCCACTTT
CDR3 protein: CASTQGQGIPPLHF

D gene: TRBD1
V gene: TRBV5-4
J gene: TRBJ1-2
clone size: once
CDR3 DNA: TGTGCCAGCAGCTCTCCGGGACAGGGGACCTATGGCTACACCTTC
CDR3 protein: CASSSPGQGTYGYTF

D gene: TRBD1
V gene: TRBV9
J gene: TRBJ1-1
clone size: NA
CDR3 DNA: TGTGCCAGTAGAACAGGGGGGGCCATGAACACTGAAGCTTTCTTT
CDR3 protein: CASRTGGAMNTEAFF

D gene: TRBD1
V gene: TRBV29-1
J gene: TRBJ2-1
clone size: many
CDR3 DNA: TGCAGCGTCCGCCCCAGGGGGAATGAGCAGTTCTTC
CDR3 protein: CSVRPRGNEQFF

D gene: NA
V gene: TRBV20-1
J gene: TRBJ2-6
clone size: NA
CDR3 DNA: TGCAGTGCTAGTAATCACGGTAGCTCTGGGGCCAACGTCCTGACTTTC
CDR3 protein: CSASNHGSSGANVLTF

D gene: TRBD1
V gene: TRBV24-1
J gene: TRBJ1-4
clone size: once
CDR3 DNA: TGTGCCACCAGTGATGCGGGACAGGGGAATGAAAAACTGTTTTTT
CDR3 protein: CATSDAGQGNEKLFF

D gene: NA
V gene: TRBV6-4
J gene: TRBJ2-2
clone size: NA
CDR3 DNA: TGTGCCAGCAGTGACGGCCCCAACACCGGGGAGCTGTTTTTT
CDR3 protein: CASSDGPNTGELFF

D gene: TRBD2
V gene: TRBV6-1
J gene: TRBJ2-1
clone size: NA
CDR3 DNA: TGTGCCAGCAGTGTACGGACTAGCGGACCTTACAATGAGCAGTTCTTC
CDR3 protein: CASSVRTSGPYNEQFF

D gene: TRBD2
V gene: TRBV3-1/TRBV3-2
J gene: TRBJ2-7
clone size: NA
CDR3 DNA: TGTGCCAGCAGCCCAGGACTAGCGGCCTCCTACGAGCAGTACTTC
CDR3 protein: CASSPGLAASYEQYF